The clone carrying this T cell receptor (beta chain) was found many times. Its antigen is still unknown. The beta constant-region primer was an equimolar mix of two oligonucleotides covering TRBC1 and TRBC2. Four rounds of PCR amplified the ligated cDNA using nested alpha and beta constant-region primers plus SP2. TCRdb reanalysed the UMI-ligation and nested PCR reads using MiXCR and keeps one entry per CDR3 protein. There are roughly 97,000 distinct CDR3 sequences in the sample; roughly 15% occur only once, and approximately 3% lies in the top ten. The entry originates in a study of naive and memory T cell subsets. The study's findings and limits: Naive repertoires, especially CD8, held a few larger clonotypes, possibly memory cells re-expressing CD45RA.

The CDR3 is 17 residues long. Germline CDR1 SGHAT, CDR2 FQNNGV. J lost 4 bases, V lost 5 bases, and 13 bases had no gene match. This TCR was recovered from a human donor in good health. The rearrangement links TRBV11-2 to TRBJ1-4, with TRBD1 identical over 7 bases. Sequencing was carried out using naive CD8+ T cells from blood. The CDR3 DNA reads TGTGCCAGCAGCCGCTTAGAGGGACAGCCCATTAATGAAAAACTGTTTTTT. Protein sequence: CASSRLEGQPINEKLFF.